These 27 T cell receptor beta chains came from one sample sequenced in a study of blood T cell repertoires in COVID-19. Profiling relied on immunoSEQ multiplex PCR, and the TCRdb table lists in-frame clones only, not all of them. The sample yields approximately 54,000 clones, roughly 90% seen once. Sequenced input: peripheral blood. Receptors were obtained from a man in his forties or fifties with acute or convalescent COVID-19.

In DNA, the CDR3 is TGTGCCACCAGCACTGGGACTAGCGGGAAAGTTCAAGAGACCCAGTACTTC. Translating gives CATSTGTSGKVQETQYF. The chain is built from TRBV15 and TRBJ2-5, with TRBD2 matching 13 bases. The ends lost 4 bases at V and 2 bases at J; junction bases unmatched: 7. Germline CDR1 reads LNHNV; CDR2 reads YYDKDF (reference sequence). CDR3 length: 17 residues.

The J gene is TRBJ1-1, the V gene TRBV10-3, with D perhaps matching TRBD1 (6 bases). CDR1 and CDR2 from the germline V gene are ENHRY and SYGVKD. The CDR3 runs to 14 residues. Trimming took 10 bases from V and 0 from J, leaving 15 bases between them. CDR3 DNA: TGTGCCAGCCAGACAGGTAGCATGAACACTGAAGCTTTCTTT. Its translation is CASQTGSMNTEAFF.

This chain connects TRBV4-1 to TRBJ2-7; TRBD1 agrees at 9 bases. Germline V gene lookup returns CDR1 MGHRA and CDR2 YSYEKL. There are 15 residues in the CDR3. V was pared by 5 bases and J by 7 bases, with 12 bases of the junction left unmatched. The DNA for the CDR3 is TGCGCCAGCAGCGCCCGGACAGGGGAGAGGGGTGAGCAGTACTTC. Translated: CASSARTGERGEQYF.

V gene TRBV5-4 combines with J gene TRBJ2-1; no firm D call. The CDR3 has 12 amino acids. The V end lost 4 bases, the J end lost 7 bases, and 9 bases lay between the germline ends. Germline lookup yields CDR1 SGHNT and CDR2 YYREEE (reference sequence). For the CDR3, the DNA is TGTGCCAGCAGCGAGGAGAGGAATGAGCAGTTCTTC. Its translation is CASSEERNEQFF.

The CDR3 sequence: CASSLLGTSNTGELFF. Written as DNA, the CDR3 is TGTGCCAGTAGTTTGTTGGGGACTAGTAACACCGGGGAGCTGTTTTTT. The genes are TRBV19 and TRBJ2-2; TRBD2 matches 8 bases. This CDR3 has 16 residues. The V gene's germline CDR1 is LNHDA and CDR2 SQIVND (reference sequence). The trim removed 5 bases at V and 2 bases at J, leaving 7 bases unmatched. The whole variable domain, filled in from reference TRBV19 and TRBJ2-2, reads DGGITQSPKYLFRKEGQNVTLSCEQNLNHDAMYWYRQDPGQGLRLIYYSQIVNDFQKGDIAEGYSVSREKKESFPLTVTSAQKNPTAFYLCASSLLGTSNTGELFFGEGSRLTVL.

The rearrangement links TRBV6-6 to TRBJ2-1; D perhaps matches TRBD1 (5 bases). CDR3 length equals 16 residues. Trimming pared 6 bases from V and 1 base from J, leaving 16 bases between. Germline V gene lookup returns CDR1 MNHNY and CDR2 SVGAGI (reference sequence). CDR3 sequence: CASSFAGKRSYNEQFF. The CDR3 DNA sequence: TGTGCCAGCAGCTTTGCAGGGAAAAGGTCCTACAATGAGCAGTTCTTC.

Only one count was recorded for this clone. The genes are TRBV5-1 and TRBJ1-1; TRBD1 is a possible D gene (6 bases). V lost 3 bases and J lost 0, with 12 bases in between. This CDR3 spans 15 amino acids. CDR1 is SGHRS and CDR2 is YFSETQ in the germline V gene. The CDR3 DNA reads as TGCGCCAGCAGCTCCGGGACACAGTTGAACACTGAAGCTTTCTTT. Protein: CASSSGTQLNTEAFF.

V gene TRBV6-5 combines with J gene TRBJ2-1, with D unclear. Per germline, CDR1 MNHEY and CDR2 SVGAGI. V was pared by 3 bases and J by 3 bases, with 9 bases between. The CDR3 spans 14 residues. CDR3: CASSYLEFYNEQFF. Written as DNA, the CDR3 is TGTGCCAGCAGTTATCTAGAGTTCTACAATGAGCAGTTCTTC.

The genes are TRBV15 and TRBJ2-3, with D tentatively TRBD1 (5 bases). This CDR3 has 17 amino acids. V lost 0 bases to trimming and J lost 2 bases, with 15 bases between them. Germline loops: CDR1 LNHNV, CDR2 YYDKDF (reference sequence). Here the CDR3 DNA reads TGTGCCACCAGCAGAGATAGGCGGCAGGGTCACACAGATACGCAGTATTTT. Its translation is CATSRDRRQGHTDTQYF.

The chain has TRBV7-9 and TRBJ2-1; TRBD2 is a possible D gene (6 bases). CDR1 and CDR2 from the germline V gene are SEHNR and FQNEAQ (reference sequence). V lost 1 base to trimming and J lost 8 bases, with 12 bases between them. The CDR3 has 14 residues. CDR3 protein: CASSLVGGSDEQFF. The CDR3 DNA reads TGTGCCAGCAGCTTAGTTGGGGGGAGCGATGAGCAGTTCTTC.

As DNA, the CDR3 is TGTGCTAGTGGTTTGGTAATCGGGGTTAACCTCTCGCCTGGAAACACCATATATTTT. Translating gives CASGLVIGVNLSPGNTIYF. The rearrangement links TRBV12-5 to TRBJ1-3, with D hard to call. V lost 0 bases to trimming and J lost 2 bases, with 20 bases between them. CDR3 size: 19 residues. CDR1 is LGHNT, CDR2 FRNRAP, per germline.

This sequence joins TRBV9 and TRBJ2-3; no reliable D call. The CDR3 contains 16 residues. Germline CDR1 SGDLS, CDR2 YYNGEE. Trimming took off 0 bases at V and 1 base at J, with 12 bases between the two ends. The CDR3 loop reads CASSVANGFGTDTQYF. In nucleotides, the CDR3 is TGTGCCAGCAGCGTAGCGAACGGGTTCGGCACAGATACGCAGTATTTT.

V is TRBV7-8 and J is TRBJ1-1; 7 bases line up with TRBD1. Germline assignment: CDR1 SGHVS and CDR2 FQNEAQ. V gave up 5 bases and J gave up 0 bases; unmatched junction bases: 6. The length of the CDR3 is 15 residues. This CDR3 is CASSKDRALNTEAFF. The CDR3 region has the DNA TGTGCCAGCAGCAAAGACAGGGCCTTGAACACTGAAGCTTTCTTT. Variable domain in full (rest from reference TRBV7-8 and TRBJ1-1): GAGVSQSPRYKVAKRGQDVALRCDPISGHVSLFWYQQALGQGPEFLTYFQNEAQLDKSGLPSDRFFAERPEGSVSTLKIQRTQQEDSAVYLCASSKDRALNTEAFFGQGTRLTVV.

Points on this clone: Compared with germline, one end of the junction differs, possibly owing to a read error. V gene TRBV28 combines with J gene TRBJ1-3; 7 bases are shared with TRBD1. The germline CDR1 and CDR2 sequences are MDHEN and SYDVKM. The CDR3 runs 19 residues. In DNA, the CDR3 is TGTGCCAGCACTTTAGGGGCCACCCTTGGACAGGTCTCTGGAAACACCATATATTTT. It translates to CASTLGATLGQVSGNTIYF.

The V and J genes are TRBV28 and TRBJ2-3; no definite D call. Trimming pared 4 bases from V and 1 base from J, leaving 9 bases between. CDR1 MDHEN and CDR2 SYDVKM come from the germline V gene. The CDR3 is made up of 14 amino acids. The CDR3 loop reads CASSSSDRTDTQYF. The CDR3 bases are TGTGCCAGCAGTTCCAGCGATCGCACAGATACGCAGTATTTT.

The chain has TRBV18 and TRBJ1-2, with 7 bases identical to TRBD1. The germline gives CDR1 KGHSH, CDR2 LQKENI. Trimming cost V 3 bases and J 2 bases; bases outside gene matches: 9. CDR3 length: 16 residues. In DNA form, the CDR3 reads TGTGCCAGCTCACCCAGGGCAACAGGGGACAACTATGGCTACACCTTC. Protein sequence: CASSPRATGDNYGYTF.

This chain links TRBV5-1 with TRBJ1-3, with 9 bases matching TRBD1. This CDR3 is 14 amino acids long. The trim removed 7 bases at V and 0 bases at J, leaving 2 bases unmatched. Germline lookup yields CDR1 SGHRS and CDR2 YFSETQ. The CDR3 loop is CASGQGTSGNTIYF. The CDR3 DNA reads as TGCGCCAGCGGACAGGGGACCTCTGGAAACACCATATATTTT. The full variable domain, in which reference TRBV5-1 and TRBJ1-3 provide the parts outside the CDR3, is KAGVTQTPRYLIKTRGQQVTLSCSPISGHRSVSWYQQTPGQGLQFLFEYFSETQRNKGNFPGRFSGRQFSNSRSEMNVSTLELGDSALYLCASGQGTSGNTIYFGEGSWLTVV.

The CDR3 here is CASSPGQTPINEQFF. The CDR3 nucleotides read TGTGCCAGCTCACCAGGGCAAACCCCAATCAATGAGCAGTTCTTC. The V call is TRBV18, the J call TRBJ2-1; D remains unclear. The CDR3 runs to 15 residues. Germline CDR1 is KGHSH and CDR2 is LQKENI. The ends were cut back, 2 bases at V and 6 bases at J, with 14 bases in the middle.

The V call is TRBV6-5, the J call TRBJ2-1; 9 positions agree with TRBD1. This CDR3 has 14 amino acids. Germline assignment: CDR1 MNHEY and CDR2 SVGAGI. V shed 5 bases, J shed 12 bases, and the junction held 11 bases outside the gene matches. The CDR3 coding sequence is TGTGCCAGCAGTCAAAACCGGGACAGGGCGACGCAGTTCTTC. Translated, it gives CASSQNRDRATQFF.

The chain is built from TRBV7-2 and TRBJ1-2, with 10 bases identical to TRBD1. The CDR3 loop spans 18 amino acids. J gave up 0 bases and V 1 base, and 8 bases lay outside the gene matches. The germline V gene encodes CDR1 SGHTA and CDR2 FQGNSA. The CDR3 coding sequence is TGTGCCAGCAGCTTAGACCCCCTGACAGGGGGCTCTAACTATGGCTACACCTTC. Translating it yields CASSLDPLTGGSNYGYTF.

The rearrangement uses TRBV5-1 and TRBJ2-7; D may be TRBD1 (7 bases). Germline V gives CDR1 SGHRS, CDR2 YFSETQ. V was trimmed by 4 bases and J by 4 bases, leaving 15 bases between them. This CDR3 has 14 residues. The CDR3 DNA is TGCGCCAGCAGCCCAGGGGGGTTGGGATACGAGCAGTACTTC. Its translation: CASSPGGLGYEQYF.

The genes are TRBV7-6 and TRBJ2-2; D is possibly TRBD1 (6 bases). The V end lost 2 bases, the J end lost 0 bases, and 7 bases lay between the germline ends. The CDR3 length is 15 residues. The germline V gene encodes CDR1 SGHVS and CDR2 FNYEAQ. This chain's CDR3 is CASSLWGPNTGELFF. The CDR3 nucleotides are TGTGCCAGCAGCTTATGGGGGCCGAACACCGGGGAGCTGTTTTTT. The full variable domain, with the rest looked up from reference TRBV7-6 and TRBJ2-2, is GAGVSQSPRYKVTKRGQDVALRCDPISGHVSLYWYRQALGQGPEFLTYFNYEAQQDKSGLPNDRFSAERPEGSISTLTIQRTEQRDSAMYRCASSLWGPNTGELFFGEGSRLTVL.

The chain links TRBV9 to TRBJ2-1, with 8 bases that match TRBD2. After removal of 5 bases from V and 10 bases from J, the junction contained 17 bases not matched to a gene. This CDR3 is 16 amino acids long. Germline CDR1 SGDLS, CDR2 YYNGEE. The CDR3 DNA follows: TGTGCCAGCAGTCGCGACCCTAGCGGGCGGACGTTAGAGCAGTTCTTC. Amino acid sequence: CASSRDPSGRTLEQFF.

This chain joins TRBV9 and TRBJ1-5, with D possibly TRBD1 on 5 matching bases. CDR3 length: 15 residues. The germline gives CDR1 SGDLS, CDR2 YYNGEE. V lost 0 bases and J 3 bases, leaving 10 bases between the germline ends. Here the CDR3 DNA reads TGTGCCAGCAGCGTAGAAGGGGTTGTCAATCAGCCCCAGCATTTT. Translation: CASSVEGVVNQPQHF.

The chain links TRBV27 to TRBJ2-5; TRBD2 aligns across 8 bases. Per the germline V gene, CDR1 is MNHEY and CDR2 is SMNVEV (reference sequence). J was trimmed by 4 bases and V by 7 bases; bases with no gene match: 8. The CDR3 extends over 14 amino acids. CDR3 nucleotides: TGTGCCAGCAAAGTAGCGGGATTCCCAGAGACCCAGTACTTC. Amino acid sequence: CASKVAGFPETQYF.

The chain recombines TRBV6-2 or TRBV6-3 with TRBJ1-1; D gene uncertain. The V gene's germline CDR1 is MNHEY and CDR2 SVGEGT. CDR3 length equals 15 residues. The V end was cut by 2 bases, the J end by 0 bases, with 10 bases between. The CDR3 bases are TGTGCCAGCAGTTACAGTAGCATATTGAACACTGAAGCTTTCTTT. This translates into CASSYSSILNTEAFF.

V is TRBV27 and J is TRBJ1-1; weak D call: TRBD1 (5 bases). Germline-derived CDR1 and CDR2 are MNHEY and SMNVEV (reference sequence). The V end lost 3 bases, the J end lost 1 base, and 9 bases lay between the germline ends. The CDR3 spans 14 residues. CDR3 amino acids: CASSFTGGNTEAFF. CDR3 coding DNA: TGTGCCAGCAGTTTTACGGGGGGGAACACTGAAGCTTTCTTT.